The sequence of this TCR beta chain was determined in a study of cytomegalovirus exposure and HLA in healthy donors. Overall study findings and caveats: Further analysis was carried out later, and it showed several of the most significant clusters appearing linked to common viral pathogens. Reported performance of the classifier showed diagnosis of cytomegalovirus status with high specificity and sensitivity. Cytomegalovirus-associated TCR beta chains were listed, numbering 150 to 200.

The PCR ran on 60 Vbeta and 13 Jbeta primers. TCRdb's copy holds only in-frame clones and misses some; the assay was immunoSEQ multiplex PCR. Altogether about 72,000 clones are present, 80% to 90% being singletons, with the ten largest covering around 6.3%. Concerning this clone: Its cognate antigen is unknown.

Material: PBMCs. This clonotype was obtained from a human donor in good health.

CDR3 DNA sequence: TGTGCCAGTAGTATGTCGGGGTATAGCAATCAGCCCCAGCATTTT. Its translation is CASSMSGYSNQPQHF. The chain recombines TRBV19 with TRBJ1-5, with D uncertain. The V end lost 3 bases, the J end lost 0 bases, and 9 bases lay between the germline ends. Germline CDR1 is LNHDA and CDR2 is SQIVND (reference sequence). The CDR3 runs 15 residues.